These 17 T cell receptor beta chains originate from one sample sequenced in a study of OX40 agonist ivuxolimab in advanced cancers. Sequencing was performed with immunoSEQ multiplex PCR; in TCRdb, only in-frame clones are kept and a portion is missing. The sample shows tens of thousands of clones, roughly 84% of them seen only once. Here the sequenced sample was CD4+ or CD8+ T cells sorted from blood, taken in a trial of the OX40 agonist ivuxolimab. The receptors derive from an adult with an advanced solid tumor such as melanoma, head and neck, liver or kidney cancer.

The rearrangement links TRBV10-3 to TRBJ1-5; TRBD1 might be the D (6 bases). The CDR3 contains 14 residues. V gave up 0 bases and J gave up 7 bases, with 10 bases separating them. Germline CDR1 is ENHRY and CDR2 is SYGVKD. CDR3 sequence (DNA): TGTGCCATCAGTGAGTCTGAGGGGGAACAGCCCCAGCATTTT. It encodes CAISESEGEQPQHF.

J is TRBJ2-7 and V is TRBV7-8; weak D call: TRBD2 (5 bases). V lost 6 bases, J lost 6 bases, and 15 bases lay in between. In germline, CDR1 is SGHVS, CDR2 FQNEAQ. The CDR3 contains 13 residues. The CDR3 DNA is TGTGCCAGCAGTCAGTACGTGGGGAGCGAGCAGTACTTC. Encoded protein: CASSQYVGSEQYF.

This chain links TRBV7-8 with TRBJ2-2; TRBD2 might be the D (6 bases). CDR1 and CDR2 from the germline V gene are SGHVS and FQNEAQ. This CDR3 comprises 15 residues. Trimming stripped 1 base from V and 5 bases from J, with 11 bases between. The CDR3 reads CASSLVGEETGELFF. DNA of the CDR3: TGTGCCAGCAGCTTAGTCGGGGAGGAGACCGGGGAGCTGTTTTTT.

The chain recombines TRBV15 with TRBJ2-5; D not certain. The CDR3 consists of 12 residues. The V gene lost 1 base and the J gene lost 2 bases, with 2 bases spanning the gap. CDR1 is LNHNV, CDR2 YYDKDF, per germline (reference sequence). This chain's CDR3 is CATSRVQETQYF. The CDR3 bases are TGTGCCACCAGCAGAGTGCAAGAGACCCAGTACTTC.

The chain uses TRBV4-3 and TRBJ2-2, with 12 bases matching TRBD2. The CDR3 is 16 residues long. Germline trimming cut 4 bases from V and 3 bases from J; bases unmatched to any gene: 3. Germline lookup yields CDR1 LGHNA and CDR2 YSLEER. DNA of the CDR3: TGCGCCAGCAGCCCGACTAGCGGGGGTTACACCGGGGAGCTGTTTTTT. It is translated as CASSPTSGGYTGELFF.

The CDR3 nucleotides are TGTGCCGAAGGGGCTCCTGGGGCCAACGTCCTGACTTTC. This codes for CAEGAPGANVLTF. The rearrangement joins TRBV5-8 to TRBJ2-6; maybe TRBD1 (5 bases). V was pared by 10 bases and J by 2 bases, with 10 bases between. The CDR3 is made up of 13 amino acids. CDR1 SGHTS and CDR2 YDEGEE come from the germline V gene.

This chain joins TRBV18 and TRBJ2-7; 7 nucleotides agree with TRBD1. The germline gives CDR1 KGHSH, CDR2 LQKENI. The CDR3 runs to 14 residues. The ends lost 3 bases at V and 2 bases at J; junction bases unmatched: 4. For the CDR3, the DNA is TGTGCCAGCTCACCTACAGGGGCTCCCTACGAGCAGTACTTC. Protein: CASSPTGAPYEQYF.

This clone showed up just once. The J gene is TRBJ2-3, the V gene TRBV6-1; D is uncertain. V lost 3 bases to trimming and J lost 3 bases, with 13 bases between them. The CDR3 has 15 amino acids. CDR1 is MNHNS and CDR2 is SASEGT in the germline V gene. This chain's CDR3 is CASSEPGSKTDTQYF. The CDR3 DNA is TGTGCCAGCAGTGAGCCCGGATCCAAGACAGATACGCAGTATTTT.

The genes are TRBV19 and TRBJ1-1, with D possibly TRBD1 on 6 matching bases. V was trimmed by 5 bases and J by 0 bases, leaving 13 bases between them. Germline loops: CDR1 LNHDA, CDR2 SQIVND (reference sequence). The CDR3 loop spans 15 amino acids. The CDR3 nucleotides read TGTGCCAGTAGTCCAGGGACATTGATGAACACTGAAGCTTTCTTT. It specifies CASSPGTLMNTEAFF.

The chain recombines TRBV12-5 with TRBJ2-2, with 8 positions matching TRBD1. The CDR3 consists of 16 residues. V was pared by 4 bases and J by 0 bases, with 4 bases of the junction left unmatched. CDR1 and CDR2 from the germline V gene are LGHNT and FRNRAP. CDR3 protein: CASGSGQGSNTGELFF. The CDR3 coding sequence is TGTGCTAGTGGTTCAGGACAGGGATCGAACACCGGGGAGCTGTTTTTT.

The chain has TRBV7-8 and TRBJ2-2; D might be TRBD1 or TRBD2, each matching 5 bases. Germline-derived CDR1 and CDR2 are SGHVS and FQNEAQ. The CDR3 contains 14 residues. Trimming cost V 2 bases and J 6 bases, with 10 bases left between them. This CDR3 is CASSLNLGAGELFF. DNA of the CDR3: TGTGCCAGCAGCTTAAATTTGGGGGCCGGGGAGCTGTTTTTT. The full variable domain, with the rest looked up from reference TRBV7-8 and TRBJ2-2, is GAGVSQSPRYKVAKRGQDVALRCDPISGHVSLFWYQQALGQGPEFLTYFQNEAQLDKSGLPSDRFFAERPEGSVSTLKIQRTQQEDSAVYLCASSLNLGAGELFFGEGSRLTVL.

V usage is TRBV30 and J usage is TRBJ1-2, with D unclear. The length of the CDR3 is 18 residues. V lost 0 bases and J lost 4, with 24 bases in between. Germline-derived CDR1 and CDR2 are GTSNPN and SVGIG (reference sequence). The CDR3 spells CAWSVGLGIGYGGYGYTF. The DNA of the CDR3 is TGTGCCTGGAGTGTTGGCCTTGGAATCGGGTATGGAGGCTATGGCTACACCTTC.

V and J are TRBV30 and TRBJ2-1; perhaps TRBD2 as D (7 bases). The CDR3 sequence is 16 residues long. V lost 0 bases to trimming and J lost 4 bases, with 16 bases between them. CDR1 and CDR2 (germline): GTSNPN, SVGIG (reference sequence). DNA of the CDR3: TGTGCCTGGAGTGTAGGGGGTAGCGGGTTTTACAATGAGCAGTTCTTC. It is translated as CAWSVGGSGFYNEQFF.

This clone was found a few times. The V and J genes are TRBV5-6 and TRBJ2-4; D may be TRBD2 (6 bases). CDR1 is SGHDT and CDR2 is YYEEEE in the germline V gene. CDR3 length equals 17 residues. Trimming took off 0 bases at V and 6 bases at J, with 19 bases between the two ends. The CDR3 loop reads CASSLVGGLGYGNIQYF. The CDR3 DNA follows: TGTGCCAGCAGCTTGGTCGGGGGTTTGGGCTATGGAAACATTCAGTACTTC. Full variable domain (outside the CDR3, taken from reference TRBV5-6 and TRBJ2-4): DAGVTQSPTHLIKTRGQQVTLRCSPKSGHDTVSWYQQALGQGPQFIFQYYEEEERQRGNFPDRFSGHQFPNYSSELNVNALLLGDSALYLCASSLVGGLGYGNIQYFGAGTRLSVL.

This clone was observed a few times. The chain is built from TRBV6-5 and TRBJ1-2, with a tentative D call TRBD1 (5 bases). The CDR3 spans 15 residues. Germline CDR1 reads MNHEY; CDR2 reads SVGAGI. Deletions cut 5 bases from V and 2 bases from J, with 15 bases between. CDR3 sequence: CASSPQGLSNYGYTF. As DNA, the CDR3 is TGTGCCAGCAGTCCCCAGGGTTTATCCAACTATGGCTACACCTTC.

V is TRBV28 and J is TRBJ1-2; 12 bases match TRBD1. V gave up 4 bases and J gave up 0 bases; unmatched junction bases: 12. The CDR3 runs 19 residues. CDR1 and CDR2 from the germline V gene are MDHEN and SYDVKM. CDR3 sequence: CASSSGVGTGGVANYGYTF. As DNA, the CDR3 is TGTGCCAGCAGTTCGGGGGTCGGGACAGGGGGCGTTGCTAACTATGGCTACACCTTC.

This chain joins TRBV18 and TRBJ2-7; 11 bases map to TRBD1. The germline gives CDR1 KGHSH, CDR2 LQKENI. This CDR3 contains 14 residues. The V segment lost 3 bases and the J segment 5 bases; nucleotides outside the gene matches: 3. CDR3 in DNA: TGTGCCAGCTCACCCGGGACAGGGGGGGACGAGCAGTACTTC. It translates to CASSPGTGGDEQYF.